This is a list of T cell receptor beta chains from one sample in a study of neoadjuvant anti-PD-1 for oral cavity cancer. Here immunoSEQ multiplex PCR was the method, and the copy in TCRdb shows in-frame clones only, minus some. Of 65,000 to 95,000 clones listed, 70% to 85% are singletons. Material: PBMCs, obtained before nivolumab (anti-PD-1) treatment. The receptor set was obtained from a person aged 40 to 85 with oral cavity squamous cell carcinoma. The CDR3 runs from the conserved cysteine through the conserved F or W. Fields, in order: clone size, V gene, CDR3 protein. Only some rows state a clone size, as once, few, many or a class for expanded clones.

>once|TRBV10-3
CAHGTAGSYEQYF
>-|TRBV6-4
CASSVLGTGNTGELFF
>-|TRBV5-4
CASSLEGLPPNNEQFF
>-|TRBV7-9
CASSSRRGGETQYF
>-|TRBV27
CASSFGLAGTDTQYF
>-|TRBV5-1
CASSLGGHPNEKLFF
>-|TRBV7-6
CASRAAGSQQYF
>-|TRBV19
CASSILWGDNTGELFF
>-|TRBV9
CASSVGGLAGDLEQYF
>-|TRBV6-1
CASSEGFGNTGELFF
>-|TRBV5-6
CASSPGTAYTDTQYF
>few|TRBV6-5
CASSWQGRYTF
>-|TRBV29-1
CSGGRTNTEAFF
>-|TRBV30
CAWSIQGALGTEAFF
>-|TRBV7-2
CASSFSGALGEQYF
>-|TRBV11-2
CASSPDSANVEQYF
>-|TRBV10-1
CASSEGLSGELFF
>-|TRBV6-1
CASSEVGGREYGYTF
>-|TRBV9
CASSLRQGIGTDTQYF
>-|TRBV4-1
CASSQDPLGGRDEQYF
>-|TRBV6-1
CASSENLAVSSYEQYF